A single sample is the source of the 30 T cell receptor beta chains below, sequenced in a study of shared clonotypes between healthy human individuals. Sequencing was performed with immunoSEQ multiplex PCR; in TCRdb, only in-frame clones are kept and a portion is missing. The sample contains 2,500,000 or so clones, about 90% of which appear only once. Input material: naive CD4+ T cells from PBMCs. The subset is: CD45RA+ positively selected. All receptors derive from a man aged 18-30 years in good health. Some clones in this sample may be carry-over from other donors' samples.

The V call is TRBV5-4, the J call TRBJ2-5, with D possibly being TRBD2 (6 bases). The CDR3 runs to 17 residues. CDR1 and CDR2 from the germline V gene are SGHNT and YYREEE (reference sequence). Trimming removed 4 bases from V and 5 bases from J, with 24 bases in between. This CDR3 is CASSPTPPGSARETQYF. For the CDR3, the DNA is TGTGCCAGCAGCCCTACCCCACCCGGGAGCGCCAGGGAGACCCAGTACTTC.

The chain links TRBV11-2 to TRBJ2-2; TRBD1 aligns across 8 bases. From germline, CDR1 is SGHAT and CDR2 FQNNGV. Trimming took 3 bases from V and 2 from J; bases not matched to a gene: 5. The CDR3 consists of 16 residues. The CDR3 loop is CASSLNSGGNTGELFF. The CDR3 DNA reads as TGTGCCAGCAGCTTGAATTCAGGGGGCAACACCGGGGAGCTGTTTTTT. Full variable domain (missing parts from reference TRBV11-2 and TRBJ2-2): EAGVAQSPRYKIIEKRQSVAFWCNPISGHATLYWYQQILGQGPKLLIQFQNNGVVDDSQLPKDRFSAERLKGVDSTLKIQPAKLEDSAVYLCASSLNSGGNTGELFFGEGSRLTVL.

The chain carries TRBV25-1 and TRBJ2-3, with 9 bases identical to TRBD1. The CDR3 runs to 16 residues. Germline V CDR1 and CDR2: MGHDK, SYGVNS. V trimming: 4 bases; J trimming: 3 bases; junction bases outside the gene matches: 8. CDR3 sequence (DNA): TGTGCCAGCAGTGGAAACAGGGGGCTGGGTACAGATACGCAGTATTTT. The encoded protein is CASSGNRGLGTDTQYF.

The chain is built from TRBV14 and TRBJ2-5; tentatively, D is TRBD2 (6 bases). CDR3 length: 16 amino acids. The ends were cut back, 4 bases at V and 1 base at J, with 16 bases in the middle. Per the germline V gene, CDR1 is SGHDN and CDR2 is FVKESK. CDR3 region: CASSRLVGGGQETQYF. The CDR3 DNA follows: TGTGCCAGCAGCCGCCTGGTCGGGGGAGGCCAAGAGACCCAGTACTTC.

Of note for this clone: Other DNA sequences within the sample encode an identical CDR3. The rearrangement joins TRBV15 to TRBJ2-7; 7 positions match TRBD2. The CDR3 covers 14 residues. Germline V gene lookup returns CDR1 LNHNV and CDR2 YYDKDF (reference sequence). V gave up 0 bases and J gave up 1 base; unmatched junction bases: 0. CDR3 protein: CATSREGGSYEQYF. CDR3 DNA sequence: TGTGCCACCAGCAGAGAGGGGGGGTCCTACGAGCAGTACTTC.

CDR3 sequence reads: CASSLGGWAGAYEQYF. Here the CDR3 DNA reads TGTGCCAGCAGCTTGGGCGGTTGGGCGGGAGCTTACGAGCAGTACTTC. The chain couples TRBV5-6 to TRBJ2-7, with 7 bases lining up with TRBD2. Unmatched junction bases numbered 10, after V lost 0 bases and J lost 4 bases. This CDR3 spans 16 amino acids. Germline V lookup: CDR1 SGHDT, CDR2 YYEEEE.

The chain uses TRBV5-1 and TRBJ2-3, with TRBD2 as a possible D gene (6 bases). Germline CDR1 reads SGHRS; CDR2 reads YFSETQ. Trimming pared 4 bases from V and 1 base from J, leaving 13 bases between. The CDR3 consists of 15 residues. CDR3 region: CASSLPRRGTDTQYF. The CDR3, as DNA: TGCGCCAGCAGCCTACCTAGGAGGGGCACAGATACGCAGTATTTT. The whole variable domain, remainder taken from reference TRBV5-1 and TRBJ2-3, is KAGVTQTPRYLIKTRGQQVTLSCSPISGHRSVSWYQQTPGQGLQFLFEYFSETQRNKGNFPGRFSGRQFSNSRSEMNVSTLELGDSALYLCASSLPRRGTDTQYFGPGTRLTVL.

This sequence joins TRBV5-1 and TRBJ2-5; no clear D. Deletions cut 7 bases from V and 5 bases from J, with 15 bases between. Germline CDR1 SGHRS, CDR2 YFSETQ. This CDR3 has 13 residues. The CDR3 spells CASAKPGSETQYF. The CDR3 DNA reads TGCGCCAGCGCCAAGCCCGGCAGTGAGACCCAGTACTTC.

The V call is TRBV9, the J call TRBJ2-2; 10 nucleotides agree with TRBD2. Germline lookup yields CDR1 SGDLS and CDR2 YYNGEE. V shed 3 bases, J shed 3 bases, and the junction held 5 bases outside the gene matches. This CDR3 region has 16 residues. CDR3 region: CASSASLAGDTGELFF. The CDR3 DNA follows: TGTGCCAGCAGCGCGTCGCTAGCGGGAGACACCGGGGAGCTGTTTTTT.

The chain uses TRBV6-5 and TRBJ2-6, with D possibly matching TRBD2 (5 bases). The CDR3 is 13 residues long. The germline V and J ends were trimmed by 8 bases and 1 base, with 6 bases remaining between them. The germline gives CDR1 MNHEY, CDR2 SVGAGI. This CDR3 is CASAGSGANVLTF. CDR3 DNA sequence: TGTGCCAGCGCGGGTTCTGGGGCCAACGTCCTGACTTTC.

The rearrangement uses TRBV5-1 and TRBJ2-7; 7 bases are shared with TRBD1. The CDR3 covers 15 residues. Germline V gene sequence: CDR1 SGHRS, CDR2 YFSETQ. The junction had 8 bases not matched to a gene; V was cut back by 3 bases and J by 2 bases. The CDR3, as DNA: TGCGCCAGCAGCTCGCCACGACAGGGAGCCTACGAGCAGTACTTC. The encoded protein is CASSSPRQGAYEQYF.

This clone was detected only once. CDR3 region: CAWSVLTGAYEQYF. CDR3 sequence (DNA): TGTGCCTGGAGTGTACTAACGGGAGCCTACGAGCAGTACTTC. The V gene is TRBV30, the J gene TRBJ2-5, with a weak D call TRBD2 (6 bases). The better agreement between TRBJ2-7 and the DNA end casts doubt on the J call. Germline V gene data show CDR1 as GTSNPN and CDR2 as SVGIG (reference sequence). This CDR3 contains 14 residues.

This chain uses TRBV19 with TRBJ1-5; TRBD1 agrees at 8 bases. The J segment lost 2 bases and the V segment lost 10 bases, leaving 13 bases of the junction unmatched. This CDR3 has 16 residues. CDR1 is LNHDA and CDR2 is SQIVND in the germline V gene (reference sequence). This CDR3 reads CATHPDRGRGNQPQHF. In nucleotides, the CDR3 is TGTGCCACCCACCCAGACAGGGGCAGAGGCAATCAGCCCCAGCATTTT.

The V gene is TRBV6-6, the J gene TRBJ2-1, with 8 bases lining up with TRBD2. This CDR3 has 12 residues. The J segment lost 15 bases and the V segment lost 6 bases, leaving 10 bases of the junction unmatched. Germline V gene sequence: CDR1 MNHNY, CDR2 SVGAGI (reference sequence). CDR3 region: CASSAREGFRFF. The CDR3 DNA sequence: TGTGCCAGCAGCGCCCGGGAGGGGTTCCGGTTCTTC.

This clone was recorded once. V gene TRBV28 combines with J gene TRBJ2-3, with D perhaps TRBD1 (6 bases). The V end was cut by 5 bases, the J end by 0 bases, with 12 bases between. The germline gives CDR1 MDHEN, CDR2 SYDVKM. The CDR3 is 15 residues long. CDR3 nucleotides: TGTGCCAGCAGTCTCGGACAGCCTAGCACAGATACGCAGTATTTT. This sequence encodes CASSLGQPSTDTQYF.

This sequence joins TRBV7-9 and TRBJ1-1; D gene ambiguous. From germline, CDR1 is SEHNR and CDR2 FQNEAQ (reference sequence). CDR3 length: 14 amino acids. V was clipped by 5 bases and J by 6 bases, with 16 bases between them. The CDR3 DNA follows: TGTGCCAGCAGCCCCCCATCGCGTCGGCCTGAAGCTTTCTTT. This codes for CASSPPSRRPEAFF.

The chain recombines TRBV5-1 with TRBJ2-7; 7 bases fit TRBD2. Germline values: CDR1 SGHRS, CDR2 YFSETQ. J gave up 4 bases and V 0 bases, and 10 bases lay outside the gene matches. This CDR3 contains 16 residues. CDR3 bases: TGCGCCAGCAGCTTGGATACGTCGGGAGGACCTTACGAGCAGTACTTC. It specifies CASSLDTSGGPYEQYF.

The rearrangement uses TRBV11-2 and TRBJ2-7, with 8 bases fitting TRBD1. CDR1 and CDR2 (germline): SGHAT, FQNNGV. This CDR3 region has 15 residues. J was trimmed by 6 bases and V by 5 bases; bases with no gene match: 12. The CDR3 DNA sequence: TGTGCCAGCAGCCGCATCGTCGGGACAGGTATCGAGCAGTACTTC. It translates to CASSRIVGTGIEQYF.

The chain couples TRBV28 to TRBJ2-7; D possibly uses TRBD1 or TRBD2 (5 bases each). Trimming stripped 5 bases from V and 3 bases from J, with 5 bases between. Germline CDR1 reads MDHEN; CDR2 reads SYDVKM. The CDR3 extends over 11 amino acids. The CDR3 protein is CASSGGYEQYF. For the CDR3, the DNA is TGTGCCAGCAGTGGGGGCTACGAGCAGTACTTC.

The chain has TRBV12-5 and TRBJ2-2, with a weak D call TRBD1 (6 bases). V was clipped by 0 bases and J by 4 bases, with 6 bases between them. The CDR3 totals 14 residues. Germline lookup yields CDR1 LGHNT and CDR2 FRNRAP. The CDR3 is CASGLVQGTGELFF. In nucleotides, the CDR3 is TGTGCTAGTGGTTTGGTACAGGGCACCGGGGAGCTGTTTTTT.

CDR3 DNA sequence: TGCGCCAGCAGCCAACCGCTAGCGGGGGGGCAAGAGACCCAGTACTTC. This translates into CASSQPLAGGQETQYF. V usage is TRBV4-3 and J usage is TRBJ2-5; 12 bases are a match to TRBD2. Germline CDR1 is LGHNA and CDR2 is YSLEER. J lost 2 bases, V lost 2 bases, and 3 bases had no gene match. CDR3 size: 16 residues.

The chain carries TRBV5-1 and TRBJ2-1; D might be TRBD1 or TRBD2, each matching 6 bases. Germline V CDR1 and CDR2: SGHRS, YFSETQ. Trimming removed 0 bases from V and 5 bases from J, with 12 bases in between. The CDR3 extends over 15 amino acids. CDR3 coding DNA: TGCGCCAGCAGCTTGGCCCCGGGGGCGGACAATGAGCAGTTCTTC. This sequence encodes CASSLAPGADNEQFF.

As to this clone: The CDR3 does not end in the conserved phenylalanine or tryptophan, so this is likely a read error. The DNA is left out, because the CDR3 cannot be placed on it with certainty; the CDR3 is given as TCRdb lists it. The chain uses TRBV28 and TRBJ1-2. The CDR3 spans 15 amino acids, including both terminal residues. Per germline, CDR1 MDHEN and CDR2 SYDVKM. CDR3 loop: CASSRQSAAASVYHT.

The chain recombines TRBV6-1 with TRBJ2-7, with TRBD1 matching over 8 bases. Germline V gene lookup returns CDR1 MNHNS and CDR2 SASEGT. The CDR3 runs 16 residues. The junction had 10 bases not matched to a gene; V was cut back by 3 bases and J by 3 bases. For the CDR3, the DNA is TGTGCCAGCAGTGATGGATGGAGGACAGGGAACTACGAGCAGTACTTC. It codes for CASSDGWRTGNYEQYF.

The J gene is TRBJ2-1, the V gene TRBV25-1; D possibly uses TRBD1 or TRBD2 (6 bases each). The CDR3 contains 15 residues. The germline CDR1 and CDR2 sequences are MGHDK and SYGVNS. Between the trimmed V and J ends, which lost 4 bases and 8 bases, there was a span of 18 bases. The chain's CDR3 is CASSVRDNRRDEQFF. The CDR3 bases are TGTGCCAGCAGTGTCCGGGACAACAGGAGGGATGAGCAGTTCTTC.

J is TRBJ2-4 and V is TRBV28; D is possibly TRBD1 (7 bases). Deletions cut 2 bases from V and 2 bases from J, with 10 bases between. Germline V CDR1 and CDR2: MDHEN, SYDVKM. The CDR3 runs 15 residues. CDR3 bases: TGTGCCAGCAGTTTAGCAGGGGGGACCAAAAACATTCAGTACTTC. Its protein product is CASSLAGGTKNIQYF.

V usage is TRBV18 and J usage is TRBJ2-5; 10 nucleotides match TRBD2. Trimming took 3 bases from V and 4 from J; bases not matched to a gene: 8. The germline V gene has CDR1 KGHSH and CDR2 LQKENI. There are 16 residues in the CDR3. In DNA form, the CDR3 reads TGTGCCAGCTCACCTCCGGGACTAGCGTCGCCAGAGACCCAGTACTTC. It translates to CASSPPGLASPETQYF.

DNA for the CDR3: TGTGCCAGCAGCTTAGAGAGGTCGTGGGGGCAGTTCTTC. The encoded protein is CASSLERSWGQFF. This sequence joins TRBV11-2 and TRBJ2-1; no clear D gene. Trimming left V 0 bases short and J 12 bases short, with 12 bases between. This CDR3 spans 13 amino acids. CDR1 and CDR2 (germline): SGHAT, FQNNGV.

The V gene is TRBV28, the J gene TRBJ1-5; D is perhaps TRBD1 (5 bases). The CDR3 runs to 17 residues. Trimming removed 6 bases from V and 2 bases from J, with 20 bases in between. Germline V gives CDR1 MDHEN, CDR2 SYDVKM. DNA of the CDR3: TGTGCCAGCAGCCCCCTCGCTTGGGGGAAACGCAATCAGCCCCAGCATTTT. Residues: CASSPLAWGKRNQPQHF. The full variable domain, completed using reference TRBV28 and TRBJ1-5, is DVKVTQSSRYLVKRTGEKVFLECVQDMDHENMFWYRQDPGLGLRLIYFSYDVKMKEKGDIPEGYSVSREKKERFSLILESASTNQTSMYLCASSPLAWGKRNQPQHFGDGTRLSIL.

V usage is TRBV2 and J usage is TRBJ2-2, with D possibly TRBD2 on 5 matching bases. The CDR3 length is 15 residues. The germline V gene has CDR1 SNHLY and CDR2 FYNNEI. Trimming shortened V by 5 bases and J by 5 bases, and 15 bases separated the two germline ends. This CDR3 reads CASSLTRTVTGELFF. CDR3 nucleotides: TGTGCCAGCAGTCTTACACGGACTGTAACCGGGGAGCTGTTTTTT.